One and the same sample provided the 31 T cell receptor beta chains below, sequenced in a study of blood T cells in healthy people across ages (dated by TCRdb to 2013 to 2016). The library was obtained by 5' RACE. A second PCR of about 6 to 11 cycles was performed with a sample-barcoded 5' primer and a J-beta primer mix. Starting from the raw public reads, TCRdb applied fastp trimming at Q25, assembled clones with MiXCR and retained in-frame beta chains. CDR3 protein sequences are deduplicated, and each keeps its most common genes and DNA. In this sample the table shows some 1.8 million distinct CDR3 sequences, about two fifths of which occur a single time. In total, the top ten clones hold under 30% of the sample. Sequenced input: blood. These receptors all come from a human donor in good health.

This clonotype was recorded a few times. In DNA form, the CDR3 reads TGTGCCTGGAGCGGTCTAGCGGTTTCCTACAATGAGCAGTTCTTC. It is translated as CAWSGLAVSYNEQFF. The chain carries TRBV30 and TRBJ2-1; 7 nucleotides line up with TRBD2. The length of the CDR3 is 15 residues. The V gene's germline CDR1 is GTSNPN and CDR2 SVGIG (reference sequence). Trimming at V came to 3 bases and at J to 1 base, leaving 6 bases not matched to a gene.

The rearrangement joins TRBV12-3 or TRBV12-4 to TRBJ2-7; 7 bases agree with TRBD1. V was clipped by 4 bases and J by 4 bases; unmatched bases: 7. CDR3 length equals 14 residues. The CDR3 DNA is TGTGCCAGCAGTTGGGACAGACCTCCTTACGAGCAGTACTTC. Translated: CASSWDRPPYEQYF.

This clonotype was detected only once. The J gene is TRBJ1-2, the V gene TRBV12-3 or TRBV12-4; TRBD1 matches at 9 bases. The length of the CDR3 is 16 residues. Trimming took 6 bases from V and 2 from J; bases not matched to a gene: 10. CDR3 amino acids: CASSRDRVWSNYGYTF. CDR3 nucleotide sequence: TGTGCCAGCAGCCGGGACAGGGTGTGGTCGAACTATGGCTACACCTTC.

The chain's CDR3 is CASSPGTGGSTNEKLFF. CDR3 coding DNA: TGTGCCAGCAGCCCCGGGACAGGGGGGTCCACTAATGAAAAACTGTTTTTT. The chain uses TRBV3-1 and TRBJ1-4, with 11 positions matching TRBD1. Germline CDR1 and CDR2: LGHDT and YNNKEL (reference sequence). Germline trimming cut 4 bases from V and 2 bases from J; bases unmatched to any gene: 6. This CDR3 is 17 amino acids long.

With respect to this clonotype: The junction and the germline gene differ at one end; a read error may be behind it. The rearrangement links TRBV6-2 or TRBV6-3 to TRBJ1-5; D gene uncertain. The CDR3 consists of 15 residues. Per germline, CDR1 MNHEY and CDR2 SVGEGT. The CDR3 sequence: CASRLRDYLNQPQHF. CDR3 nucleotides: TGCGCCAGCAGGCTCCGGGATTACCTCAATCAGCCCCAGCATTTT.

V usage is TRBV5-1 and J usage is TRBJ2-6; D is unclear. The V gene lost 3 bases and the J gene lost 0 bases, with 10 bases spanning the gap. The length of the CDR3 is 16 residues. Germline CDR1 SGHRS, CDR2 YFSETQ. CDR3 bases: TGCGCCAGCAGCTCCTCACCCTCCTCTGGGGCCAACGTCCTGACTTTC. Amino acid sequence: CASSSSPSSGANVLTF.

This clonotype was seen a single time. This rearrangement joins TRBV4-3 to TRBJ2-1, with a weak D call TRBD1 (6 bases). CDR1 LGHNA and CDR2 YSLEER come from the germline V gene. Trimming stripped 4 bases from V and 2 bases from J, with 15 bases between. This CDR3 region has 16 residues. The CDR3 reads CASSLGGPPPYNEQFF. The CDR3 region has the DNA TGCGCCAGCAGCCTAGGGGGACCACCCCCCTACAATGAGCAGTTCTTC.

This chain links TRBV12-5 with TRBJ1-6; no clear D. This CDR3 has 12 residues. Germline V CDR1 and CDR2: LGHNT, FRNRAP. V lost 1 base to trimming and J lost 7 bases, with 2 bases between them. This CDR3 reads CASGLGNSPLHF. The CDR3 DNA follows: TGTGCTAGTGGTTTGGGGAATTCACCCCTCCACTTT. The complete variable domain, with remaining parts taken from reference TRBV12-5 and TRBJ1-6, reads DARVTQTPRHKVTEMGQEVTMRCQPILGHNTVFWYRQTMMQGLELLAYFRNRAPLDDSGMPKDRFSAEMPDATLATLKIQPSEPRDSAVYFCASGLGNSPLHFGNGTRLTVT.

The rearrangement links TRBV7-9 to TRBJ2-5; 15 bases are shared with TRBD2. There are 16 residues in the CDR3. Germline V lookup: CDR1 SEHNR, CDR2 FQNEAQ (reference sequence). The ends lost 7 bases at V and 4 bases at J; junction bases unmatched: 7. The CDR3 region is CASTHEGLAGGETQYF. The CDR3 DNA reads as TGTGCCAGCACCCACGAGGGACTAGCGGGGGGAGAGACCCAGTACTTC. Full variable domain (remainder filled in from reference TRBV7-9 and TRBJ2-5): DTGVSQNPRHKITKRGQNVTFRCDPISEHNRLYWYRQTLGQGPEFLTYFQNEAQLEKSRLLSDRFSAERPKGSFSTLEIQRTEQGDSAMYLCASTHEGLAGGETQYFGPGTRLLVL.

This clonotype was seen at least ten times. The gene calls are TRBV4-3 and TRBJ2-2; no reliable D call. The CDR3 has 13 residues. The V gene lost 0 bases and the J gene lost 6 bases, with 5 bases spanning the gap. Germline V gene sequence: CDR1 LGHNA, CDR2 YSLEER. CDR3 nucleotide sequence: TGCGCCAGCAGCCAAGACATTTCCGGGGAGCTGTTTTTT. It specifies CASSQDISGELFF.

In this sample, this clonotype turned up many times. J is TRBJ2-1 and V is TRBV20-1; no clear D. The CDR3 covers 14 residues. V gave up 4 bases and J gave up 6 bases, with 16 bases separating them. From germline, CDR1 is DFQATT and CDR2 SNEGSKA (reference sequence). CDR3 DNA sequence: TGCAGTGCTACCCAGATGGTTCGGCTCAATGAGCAGTTCTTC. It codes for CSATQMVRLNEQFF.

This clonotype was counted between two and nine times. This CDR3 reads CASKGTGRDLNYGYTF. The CDR3 DNA sequence: TGTGCCAGCAAGGGGACCGGGAGGGACCTTAACTATGGCTACACCTTC. The chain joins TRBV6-5 to TRBJ1-2, with D maybe TRBD1 (5 bases). The germline CDR1 and CDR2 sequences are MNHEY and SVGAGI. Trimming removed 7 bases at V and 1 base at J, with 19 bases between. The CDR3 is made up of 16 amino acids.

The CDR3, as DNA: TGTGCCAGCAGCCAACTACCGGGACAGGGGATGGATGAGCAGTTCTTC. Its translation: CASSQLPGQGMDEQFF. The J gene is TRBJ2-1, the V gene TRBV7-2; TRBD1 agrees at 10 bases. With 5 bases clipped from V and 8 bases from J, the junction kept 12 bases outside the gene matches. The CDR3 runs 16 residues. Germline V gene lookup returns CDR1 SGHTA and CDR2 FQGNSA.

The rearrangement joins TRBV6-1 to TRBJ1-3, with 7 bases that match TRBD1. There are 13 residues in the CDR3. Germline assignment: CDR1 MNHNS and CDR2 SASEGT. V gave up 10 bases and J gave up 3 bases; unmatched junction bases: 6. CDR3 nucleotide sequence: TGTGCCATCCAGGGGGAAAATGGAAACACCATATATTTT. This encodes CAIQGENGNTIYF.

This clonotype was detected only a few times. The J gene is TRBJ2-7, the V gene TRBV7-9; 7 nucleotides match TRBD1. The CDR3 is made up of 14 amino acids. Per germline, CDR1 SEHNR and CDR2 FQNEAQ (reference sequence). V gave up 7 bases and J gave up 2 bases; unmatched junction bases: 8. CDR3 nucleotide sequence: TGTGCCAGCACCGAAGGGGGCTTGCCCTACGAGCAGTACTTC. Its protein product is CASTEGGLPYEQYF.

This clonotype showed up just a few times. The V call is TRBV12-3 or TRBV12-4, the J call TRBJ1-4; D is perhaps TRBD1 (6 bases). V lost 7 bases to trimming and J lost 4 bases, with 13 bases between them. This CDR3 has 14 amino acids. The CDR3 nucleotides read TGTGCCAGCACCCCGACAGGTTATAATGAAAAACTGTTTTTT. Amino acid sequence: CASTPTGYNEKLFF.

The V and J genes are TRBV29-1 and TRBJ2-3; 10 bases are shared with TRBD2. This CDR3 contains 15 residues. V gave up 3 bases and J gave up 1 base; unmatched junction bases: 4. Germline CDR1 reads SQVTM; CDR2 reads ANQGSEA. The CDR3 DNA follows: TGCAGCGTTGAGCGTCTAGCGGGGGGCACAGATACGCAGTATTTT. Translated: CSVERLAGGTDTQYF.

CDR3 loop: CASSVGLAGGFNEQFF. CDR3 in DNA: TGTGCCAGCAGCGTAGGGCTAGCGGGGGGATTCAATGAGCAGTTCTTC. The gene calls are TRBV9 and TRBJ2-1; the match to TRBD2 covers 11 bases. The CDR3 covers 16 residues. CDR1 SGDLS and CDR2 YYNGEE come from the germline V gene. V shed 0 bases, J shed 6 bases, and the junction held 5 bases outside the gene matches.

This clonotype was counted between two and nine times. The rearrangement links TRBV12-3 or TRBV12-4 to TRBJ2-5, with 12 bases aligning to TRBD2. CDR3 size: 16 residues. The ends lost 6 bases at V and 2 bases at J; junction bases unmatched: 7. CDR3 sequence: CASSLRLAGEQETQYF. In DNA, the CDR3 is TGTGCCAGCAGCCTCAGACTAGCGGGGGAACAAGAGACCCAGTACTTC.

V and J are TRBV9 and TRBJ2-5, with TRBD2 matching over 13 bases. J was trimmed by 11 bases and V by 6 bases; bases with no gene match: 13. The CDR3 runs to 15 residues. Germline CDR1 is SGDLS and CDR2 is YYNGEE. The CDR3 loop is CASTTSGTSGNEQYF. Written as DNA, the CDR3 is TGTGCCAGCACCACATCCGGGACTAGCGGGAATGAGCAGTACTTC.

Comments on this clonotype: Relative to the germline gene, one junction end is altered; a read error may explain this. The genes are TRBV2 and TRBJ1-5; TRBD1 might be the D (5 bases). The CDR3 consists of 16 residues. The germline gives CDR1 SNHLY, CDR2 FYNNEI. The CDR3 protein is CACSEGWRGGNQPQHF. CDR3 nucleotide sequence: TGTGCCTGCAGTGAAGGTTGGAGGGGTGGCAATCAGCCCCAGCATTTT.

V is TRBV25-1 and J is TRBJ2-3; D unresolved. Trimming stripped 3 bases from V and 2 bases from J, with 9 bases between. Germline V CDR1 and CDR2: MGHDK, SYGVNS. The CDR3 totals 14 residues. This chain's CDR3 is CASSDQDATDTQYF. The CDR3 DNA sequence: TGTGCCAGCAGTGATCAGGACGCCACAGATACGCAGTATTTT. Looking up the rest from reference TRBV25-1 and TRBJ2-3 gives the full variable domain: EADIYQTPRYLVIGTGKKITLECSQTMGHDKMYWYQQDPGMELHLIHYSYGVNSTEKGDLSSESTVSRIRTEHFPLTLESARPSHTSQYLCASSDQDATDTQYFGPGTRLTVL.

In this sample, this clonotype turned up a few times. The chain recombines TRBV6-2 or TRBV6-3 with TRBJ2-5; D not resolved. The J call may be wrong; the DNA end is better matched by TRBJ2-7. This CDR3 contains 12 residues. CDR1 is MNHEY and CDR2 is SVGEGT in the germline V gene. As DNA, the CDR3 is TGTGCCAGCAAACAGAACCGCTACGAGCAGTACTTC. This encodes CASKQNRYEQYF.

The V and J genes are TRBV2 and TRBJ1-1; D unclear. CDR1 is SNHLY and CDR2 is FYNNEI in the germline V gene. V lost 2 bases and J 1 base, leaving 11 bases between the germline ends. CDR3 length equals 15 residues. CDR3 bases: TGTGCCAGCAGTGAATGGTGGCCCCGGAACACTGAAGCTTTCTTT. It encodes CASSEWWPRNTEAFF.

The chain is built from TRBV20-1 and TRBJ1-2, with 10 bases lining up with TRBD1. Germline CDR1 is DFQATT and CDR2 is SNEGSKA (reference sequence). The CDR3 loop spans 14 amino acids. The junction had 8 bases not matched to a gene; V was cut back by 6 bases and J by 4 bases. CDR3 coding DNA: TGCAGTGCCTCCGACAGGGGGCAGGCCTATGGCTACACCTTC. Protein product: CSASDRGQAYGYTF.

J is TRBJ1-1 and V is TRBV20-1; D gene unclear. The CDR3 totals 14 residues. V lost 1 base and J lost 1, with 10 bases in between. Per germline, CDR1 DFQATT and CDR2 SNEGSKA (reference sequence). CDR3 region: CSARATSPNTEAFF. Here the CDR3 DNA reads TGCAGTGCTAGAGCCACTAGTCCGAACACTGAAGCTTTCTTT.

V and J are TRBV24-1 and TRBJ2-5; D call uncertain. Trimming left V 2 bases short and J 4 bases short, with 10 bases between. The CDR3 spans 14 residues. Germline V lookup: CDR1 KGHDR, CDR2 SFDVKD. CDR3 bases: TGTGCCACCAGTGATTCATGGGTGGGAGAGACCCAGTACTTC. Translating gives CATSDSWVGETQYF.

CDR3 residues: CASSGIGGRVGEKLFF. CDR3 nucleotides: TGTGCCAGCAGCGGAATCGGGGGAAGGGTTGGTGAAAAACTGTTTTTT. This chain links TRBV7-2 with TRBJ1-4; possible D gene TRBD1, 5 bases. The V gene lost 5 bases and the J gene lost 7 bases, with 20 bases spanning the gap. This CDR3 spans 16 amino acids. Per germline, CDR1 SGHTA and CDR2 FQGNSA. Based on the CDR3 plus reference TRBV7-2 and TRBJ1-4, the full variable domain is GAGVSQSPSNKVTEKGKDVELRCDPISGHTALYWYRQSLGQGLEFLIYFQGNSAPDKSGLPSDRFSAERTGGSVSTLTIQRTQQEDSAVYLCASSGIGGRVGEKLFFGSGTQLSVL.

The rearrangement uses TRBV7-9 and TRBJ2-4, with D possibly matching TRBD1 (5 bases). The J call may be faulty, since TRBJ2-5 better matches the DNA end. The germline gives CDR1 SEHNR, CDR2 FQNEAQ (reference sequence). This CDR3 has 17 amino acids. The DNA of the CDR3 is TGTGCCAGCAGCTCCCAAAACATCAGGGAAAATCAAGAGACCCAGTACTTC. Translation gives CASSSQNIRENQETQYF.

Note on this clonotype: This may stem from a read error, because a much larger clone lies one nucleotide away. The rearrangement links TRBV7-2 to TRBJ2-4; D is unresolved. The V gene's germline CDR1 is SGHTA and CDR2 FQGNSA. The CDR3 is made up of 13 amino acids. The chain's CDR3 is CAGSLESLRIQYF. The CDR3 DNA follows: TGTGCCGGCAGCTTAGAATCCCTGCGCATTCAGTACTTC.

This clonotype came up a few times. This chain joins TRBV3-1 and TRBJ2-5; TRBD1 agrees at 9 bases. Germline lookup yields CDR1 LGHDT and CDR2 YNNKEL (reference sequence). The J segment lost 4 bases and the V segment lost 2 bases, leaving 2 bases of the junction unmatched. CDR3 length: 14 residues. Here the CDR3 reads CASSQRQGGETQYF. The DNA for the CDR3 is TGTGCCAGCAGCCAAAGACAGGGGGGAGAGACCCAGTACTTC.